Given below is one T cell receptor beta chain in context. Its specific antigen is unknown. The input lacks base qualities; no much larger clone sits a single base away. Ficoll-Paque density gradient centrifugation was used to isolate PBMCs. The data stem from a study of T-cell memory formation after mild COVID-19 (dated by TCRdb to about 2021). As for the study more broadly: TCR sequence clusters from the two donors were found to be largely donor specific. Two young, previously healthy adult volunteers, one female and one male, were included in the cohort. In a couple of donors, T-cell clones that expanded and contracted after mild COVID-19 were followed by sequencing TCRalpha and TCRbeta repertoires longitudinally.

Broad study findings and their caveats: Clones contracting from day 15 to 85 had balanced CD4/CD8 phenotypes, while a second wave expanding from day 15 to 37 was biased towards CD4+. The study covered only a couple of mild cases, and larger cohorts including severe cases with pre-infection samples were considered necessary. Contracting CD4+ clones were found mainly in CM and EM memory subsets, while CD8+ clones were enriched in EMRA. Some responding clones were found in pre-infection memory, which suggests that pre-existing cross-reactive memory T cells took part in the SARS-CoV-2 response. SARS-CoV-2 specificity was not confirmed for the second-wave clones peaking on day 37.

V is reduced by 2 bases and J by 3 bases, leaving a spacing of 10 bases between them. Measured from the cysteine to the phenylalanine, the CDR3 is 14 residues long. The CDR3 DNA has 42 bases and is translated from base 1. Taken from the germline V gene (reference sequence), the CDR1 and CDR2 loops are PRHDT and FYEKMQ. Sequencing was performed on an Illumina NovaSeq 6000. Using 5'RACE with constant-segment primers, TCRalpha and TCRbeta cDNA libraries were constructed, with sample barcodes and unique molecular identifiers added in the process. Trizol reagent was used to extract RNA from every sample. The libraries were amplified in two PCR steps, and the second step added a second sample barcode and Illumina TruSeq adapters. The libraries were sequenced on an Illumina NovaSeq using 2 x 150 bp paired-end reads. As for the original processing: With migec v1.2.7, reads were demultiplexed and then collapsed into UMI-guided consensus sequences. With mixcr v2.1.11, UMI consensuses were aligned to TRA and TRB V and J templates and assembled into clonotypes. Expanded or contracted clonotypes were those called significant by both edgeR and NoisET, with noise models trained on biological replicates. For edgeR calls, a false discovery rate-adjusted p below 0.01 and a log2 fold-change threshold of 1 were applied. As an exploratory analysis of dynamics, PCA with hierarchical clustering was applied to max-normalized trajectories of the 1000 most abundant clonotypes. Separately sequenced CD4+ and CD8+ repertoires were used to assign the CD4 or CD8 phenotype of responding clones. The raw public reads went through TCRdb reprocessing: fastp at Q25, MiXCR clone calling, in-frame beta chains kept. Every CDR3 protein is listed once, alongside the most common genes and DNA of its rows. The V and J calls reflect TCRdb's pipeline rather than the authors' work. The sample table lists fewer than 600,000 distinct CDR3 sequences, roughly 22% of them with a count of one. The ten largest clones capture under 8.5% of the sample.

The receptor comes from an adult woman who had mild COVID-19 (a few samples of this study predate the infection). The sample titles of this study are shuffled in the database, so cell type and time point are left out; the donor was told from shared clones. Sequenced input: PBMCs or a T cell subset sorted from them (not recorded which). The chain links TRBV13 with TRBJ1-1; the D gene cannot be named for sure. The nucleotide sequence is TGTGCCAGCAGCTTATTAAGGGTGGACACTGAAGCTTTCTTT. Translation gives CASSLLRVDTEAFF.